The T cell receptor beta chain described here comes from a study of T-cell reconstitution after alpha-beta-depleted transplantation in children. Study observations and caveats: There were reportedly several hundred expanded graft clones from which alpha-beta T cells came about two months after transplant. Fresh T-cell production supplied most of the T-cell counts and diversity seen one year after transplant. High day-60 TCRbeta diversity in some patients came from surviving recipient T cells and thymic progenitors.

Unique molecular identifiers were built into the TCRbeta library. MiXCR was run by TCRdb on the PCR reads, yielding one entry per CDR3 protein. The sample yields a few hundred thousand distinct CDR3 sequences, 27% seen once. Details on this clonotype: Its cognate antigen is unknown.

The CDR3 runs 17 residues. V lost 5 bases and J lost 1, with 18 bases in between. Germline V gene data show CDR1 as SGHAT and CDR2 as FQDESV (reference sequence). The V gene is TRBV11-1, the J gene TRBJ1-5; the D is unclear. Source: PBMCs, taken before TCRalphabeta/CD19-depleted stem cell transplant. This TCR was recovered from a boy in the first two years of life with Wiskott-Aldrich syndrome, due to receive a stem cell transplant. The CDR3 DNA reads TGTGCCAGCAGCACGGGCGGTACTAAAGGAAGCAATCAGCCCCAGCATTTT. It is translated as CASSTGGTKGSNQPQHF.